The entry below gives a single T cell receptor beta chain sequence along with its context. The antigen remains undetermined. This record belongs to a study of shared clonotypes between healthy human individuals. Findings and limits, study-wide: Several donors held approximately 5% of naive CD4 clonotypes in common. The study's rarefaction showed incomplete sorted-subset sequencing despite large depth. All-four-donor shared clonotypes had higher generation probabilities than non-shared clonotypes did.

The data were produced by immunoSEQ multiplex PCR, yet TCRdb's version contains in-frame clones alone and is incomplete. The sample shows millions of clones, about 95% of them seen only once. Germline CDR1 reads SGDLS; CDR2 reads YYNGEE. V lost 5 bases to trimming and J lost 7 bases, with 15 bases between them. The CDR3 is 14 amino acids. The J gene is TRBJ2-2, the V gene TRBV9, with D hard to call. Sequenced material: naive CD4+ T cells sorted from blood. Stated subset: CD45RA+ positively selected. This receptor was identified in a young man in good health. CDR3 sequence: CASSDRHEHGELFF. The CDR3 DNA sequence: TGTGCCAGCAGTGACCGGCACGAGCACGGGGAGCTGTTTTTT.